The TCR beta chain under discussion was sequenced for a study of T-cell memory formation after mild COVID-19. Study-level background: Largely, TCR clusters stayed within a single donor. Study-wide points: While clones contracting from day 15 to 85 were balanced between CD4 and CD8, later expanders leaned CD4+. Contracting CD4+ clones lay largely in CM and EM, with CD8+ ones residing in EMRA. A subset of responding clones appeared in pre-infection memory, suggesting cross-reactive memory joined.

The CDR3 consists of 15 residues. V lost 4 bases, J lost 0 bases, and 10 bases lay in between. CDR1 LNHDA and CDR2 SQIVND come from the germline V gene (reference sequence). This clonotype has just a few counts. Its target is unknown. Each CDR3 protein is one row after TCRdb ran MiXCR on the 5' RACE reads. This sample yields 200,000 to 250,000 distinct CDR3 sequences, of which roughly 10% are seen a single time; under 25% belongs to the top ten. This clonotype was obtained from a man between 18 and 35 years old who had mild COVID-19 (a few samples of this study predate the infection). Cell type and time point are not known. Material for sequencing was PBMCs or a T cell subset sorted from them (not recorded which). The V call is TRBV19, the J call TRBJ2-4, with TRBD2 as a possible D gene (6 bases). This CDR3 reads CASSTGTLAKNIQYF. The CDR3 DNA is TGTGCCAGTAGTACCGGGACTTTAGCCAAAAACATTCAGTACTTC.